The source of this TCR beta chain is a study of molecular identifiers for immune sequencing clone quantification. Study-level findings and limits: Clone sizes could be underestimated for highly expanded clones when identical TCR molecules share a barcode.

This clonotype was picked up many times. Its antigen is currently unknown. TCRdb itself ran the PCR reads through MiXCR, one entry per CDR3 protein. The repertoire has about 510,000 distinct CDR3 sequences, 20% to 25% of them found once; the top ten carry 0.84%. The V gene's germline CDR1 is MNHEY and CDR2 SVGEGT. V trimming: 4 bases; J trimming: 2 bases; junction bases outside the gene matches: 7. This CDR3 comprises 16 residues. The sequencing sample was made of naive CD8+ T cells from blood, with Jurkat cell RNA spiked in. Subset reported: FACS-sorted CD8+CD4-CCR7+CD45RA+ naive T cells. The rearrangement joins TRBV6-2 or TRBV6-3 to TRBJ2-2, with TRBD1 matching 7 bases. This TCR was sampled from a human donor in good health. Some libraries in this study had Jurkat cell RNA spiked in. This chain's CDR3 is CASSLPDRLNTGELFF. The CDR3 bases are TGTGCCAGCAGTTTGCCGGACAGGCTAAACACCGGGGAGCTGTTTTTT.